Detailed here is one T cell receptor (beta chain). Other DNA variants within this sample encode the same CDR3. The sample belongs to a study of blood T cell repertoires in COVID-19. Per the original data handling: Using reference gene primer amplification, nucleated cell counts were estimated. The method was immunoSEQ multiplex PCR; TCRdb's version includes in-frame clones alone and lacks a portion of them. V, J and clone size derive from that table, while D and trimming were established from the DNA sequence. The sample yields roughly 360,000 clones, around 87% seen once. This TCR was recovered from a woman in her thirties with acute COVID-19. Sequenced input: PBMCs or T cells enriched from blood (not recorded which).

The DNA of the CDR3 is TGTGCCACCAGCAGAGATCCCAGGGAGACCCAGTACTTC. As protein: CATSRDPRETQYF. The gene calls are TRBV15 and TRBJ2-5; D is unresolved. The germline CDR1 and CDR2 sequences are LNHNV and YYDKDF (reference sequence). This CDR3 comprises 13 residues. The V end lost 0 bases, the J end lost 5 bases, and 7 bases lay between the germline ends.